Given below is one T cell receptor (beta chain) in context. Its specificity is unknown. This sample is drawn from a study of CD8+CD57+ T cells in acquired aplastic anemia. General study results and limits: Common to patients and controls were twenty-nine CD8+ CDR3 sequences.

It was genomic DNA that served as the template for profiling TCR beta VDJ and CDR3. TCRdb used MiXCR to reprocess the reads, holding one entry per CDR3 protein. This table holds a few hundred thousand distinct CDR3 sequences, about a third found once. The V gene's germline CDR1 is SNHLY and CDR2 FYNNEI. V gave up 7 bases and J gave up 3 bases; unmatched junction bases: 3. The CDR3 consists of 14 residues. Selection for sequencing was limited to patients who had shown CD8+CD57+ cell expansion by flow cytometry. This sequence originates from a human donor with aplastic anemia. V usage is TRBV2 and J usage is TRBJ1-3; 10 nucleotides match TRBD1. Sequenced material: sorted CD4+, CD8+, or CD8+CD57+ T cells (not recorded which) from PBMCs. The CDR3 loop reads CASIGQGVGNTIYF. Written as DNA, the CDR3 is TGTGCCAGCATTGGACAGGGGGTTGGAAACACCATATATTTT.